Listed here is a single T cell receptor beta chain. Germline V lookup: CDR1 MNHEY, CDR2 SVGAGI. The CDR3 has 13 amino acids. V was cut by 7 bases and J by 6 bases, with 12 bases left in between. Clones were sequenced by immunoSEQ multiplex PCR, and TCRdb holds only the in-frame ones, with some missing. The sample has 55,000 to 70,000 clones; less than 85% are singletons. The entry originates in a study of radiotherapy plus CTLA-4 blockade in lung cancer. The gene calls are TRBV6-5 and TRBJ2-2; D perhaps matches TRBD2 (6 bases). The receptor comes from a human donor with non-small cell lung cancer who had a complete response to radiotherapy plus ipilimumab. This specimen consisted of peripheral blood, obtained from a patient treated with radiotherapy plus ipilimumab. CDR3 bases: TGTGCCAGCACGGGGGACCCCTCCGGGGAGCTGTTTTTT. Amino acids: CASTGDPSGELFF.